Each of the 30 T cell receptor beta chains below was sequenced from the same sample in a study of CD8+CD57+ T cells in acquired aplastic anemia. Researchers used genomic DNA as the template to profile TCR beta VDJ and CDR3. TCRdb itself ran the reads through MiXCR, one entry per CDR3 protein. The repertoire has about 220,000 distinct CDR3 sequences, almost 35% of them found once; the top ten carry more than 0.95%. The material sequenced was sorted CD4+, CD8+, or CD8+CD57+ T cells (not recorded which) from PBMCs. Receptor source: a human donor in good health, serving as a control.

The CDR3 here is CASSLDLRFGGLKYNEQFF. Here the CDR3 DNA reads TGTGCCAGCAGCTTAGATCTAAGGTTCGGGGGACTCAAATACAATGAGCAGTTCTTC. This sequence joins TRBV11-2 and TRBJ2-1; D may be TRBD2 (6 bases). The CDR3 covers 19 residues. V shed 0 bases and J shed 4 bases, with 22 bases lying between them. Germline CDR1 SGHAT, CDR2 FQNNGV.

The genes are TRBV20-1 and TRBJ2-7; tentative D call: TRBD1 (5 bases). CDR3 length: 14 residues. Germline V lookup: CDR1 DFQATT, CDR2 SNEGSKA (reference sequence). Trimming removed 1 base at V and 2 bases at J, with 12 bases between. CDR3 in amino acids: CSARGRAGTYEQYF. The CDR3 DNA reads as TGCAGTGCTAGAGGACGCGCAGGGACCTACGAGCAGTACTTC.

The chain uses TRBV10-3 and TRBJ2-7; D not certain. Germline values: CDR1 ENHRY, CDR2 SYGVKD. Trimming took 5 bases from V and 1 from J, leaving 15 bases between them. CDR3 size: 15 residues. The CDR3 loop is CAISSGDLASYEQYF. CDR3 DNA: TGTGCCATCAGTAGTGGGGATCTGGCATCCTACGAGCAGTACTTC.

This chain uses TRBV20-1 with TRBJ1-2; D perhaps matches TRBD1 (6 bases). Germline lookup yields CDR1 DFQATT and CDR2 SNEGSKA (reference sequence). V shed 2 bases and J shed 4 bases, with 17 bases lying between them. This CDR3 has 15 residues. CDR3 protein: CSARTGGGGGYGYTF. For the CDR3, the DNA is TGCAGTGCTAGAACGGGAGGGGGAGGTGGCTATGGCTACACCTTC.

The gene calls are TRBV5-1 and TRBJ1-1; 8 bases map to TRBD1. The CDR3 loop spans 17 amino acids. Per germline, CDR1 SGHRS and CDR2 YFSETQ. J was trimmed by 3 bases and V by 0 bases; bases with no gene match: 10. The CDR3 DNA is TGCGCCAGCAGCTTGGGGACAGGGTGGGGTGTCGACACTGAAGCTTTCTTT. It encodes CASSLGTGWGVDTEAFF.

The chain joins TRBV29-1 to TRBJ1-1; D may be TRBD1 (6 bases). The V gene lost 8 bases and the J gene lost 2 bases, with 15 bases spanning the gap. The V gene's germline CDR1 is SQVTM and CDR2 ANQGSEA. The length of the CDR3 is 13 residues. CDR3 DNA sequence: TGCAGCACCTTCGACAGGACCAACACTGAAGCTTTCTTT. It encodes CSTFDRTNTEAFF.

This clonotype appeared many times. The chain links TRBV19 to TRBJ1-2, with D possibly matching TRBD1 (5 bases). From germline, CDR1 is LNHDA and CDR2 SQIVND (reference sequence). V was pared by 1 base and J by 4 bases, with 16 bases between. CDR3 length: 16 amino acids. CDR3 protein: CASSIVGGGALYGYTF. The CDR3 DNA sequence: TGTGCCAGTAGTATAGTGGGGGGAGGCGCGCTCTATGGCTACACCTTC. The full variable domain, its missing parts supplied by reference TRBV19 and TRBJ1-2, is DGGITQSPKYLFRKEGQNVTLSCEQNLNHDAMYWYRQDPGQGLRLIYYSQIVNDFQKGDIAEGYSVSREKKESFPLTVTSAQKNPTAFYLCASSIVGGGALYGYTFGSGTRLTVV.

The chain carries TRBV7-9 and TRBJ1-3; D ambiguous. CDR1 and CDR2 (germline): SEHNR, FQNEAQ (reference sequence). There are 12 residues in the CDR3. V was shortened by 1 base and J by 8 bases, with 6 bases between the two germline ends. CDR3 protein: CASSLGGDTIYF. The DNA of the CDR3 is TGTGCCAGCAGCTTAGGGGGTGACACCATATATTTT.

This clonotype appeared a few times. V and J are TRBV20-1 and TRBJ2-3; possible D gene TRBD1, 7 bases. Trimming pared 5 bases from V and 10 bases from J, leaving 25 bases between. Germline V gene data show CDR1 as DFQATT and CDR2 as SNEGSKA (reference sequence). CDR3 length equals 15 residues. The chain's CDR3 is CSAQRQGGGLDAQYF. Here the CDR3 DNA reads TGCAGTGCTCAACGACAGGGTGGGGGGTTGGATGCGCAGTATTTT.

This clonotype was detected many times. This chain links TRBV7-9 with TRBJ1-6; TRBD1 agrees at 8 bases. CDR1 is SEHNR, CDR2 FQNEAQ, per germline (reference sequence). CDR3 length equals 14 residues. Trimming took 5 bases from V and 10 from J; bases not matched to a gene: 7. In DNA form, the CDR3 reads TGTGCCAGCAGCCTTCAGGGGGCAGAGTCACCCCTCCACTTT. Translating gives CASSLQGAESPLHF.

The gene calls are TRBV10-2 and TRBJ1-2; D unclear. The V end lost 6 bases, the J end lost 0 bases, and 11 bases lay between the germline ends. Germline loops: CDR1 WSHSY, CDR2 SAAADI. CDR3 size: 14 residues. DNA for the CDR3: TGCGCCAGCAGGTGGGCCGGGACTAACTATGGCTACACCTTC. Protein: CASRWAGTNYGYTF.

This clonotype has ten or more counts. CDR3 residues: CASSFIRTEGAYGYTF. The CDR3 bases are TGTGCCAGCAGCTTCATCAGAACAGAGGGGGCCTATGGCTACACCTTC. The chain has TRBV7-9 and TRBJ1-2; the match to TRBD1 covers 7 bases. J lost 4 bases, V lost 3 bases, and 11 bases had no gene match. The CDR3 has 16 residues. CDR1 and CDR2 from the germline V gene are SEHNR and FQNEAQ (reference sequence).

This clonotype was found many times. The rearrangement uses TRBV20-1 and TRBJ2-5; 10 bases align to TRBD1. Germline V CDR1 and CDR2: DFQATT, SNEGSKA (reference sequence). The CDR3 length is 14 residues. With V trimmed by 3 bases and J by 6 bases, 7 bases remained unmatched. CDR3 protein: CSASDRQGAKTQYF. In DNA, the CDR3 is TGCAGTGCTAGTGACCGACAGGGGGCAAAGACCCAGTACTTC.

This clonotype was seen many times. The gene calls are TRBV2 and TRBJ2-1, with D tentatively TRBD2 (5 bases). Trimming removed 6 bases at V and 6 bases at J, with 18 bases between. CDR1 is SNHLY, CDR2 FYNNEI, per germline. The CDR3 spans 15 residues. The chain's CDR3 is CASRRGLADVNEQFF. CDR3 bases: TGTGCCAGCAGACGCGGGCTAGCCGACGTCAATGAGCAGTTCTTC.

This clonotype has more than one count but fewer than ten. This chain's CDR3 is CSARGLLLAGGRKSTDTQYF. As DNA, the CDR3 is TGCAGTGCTAGAGGTCTTCTTCTAGCGGGGGGGCGAAAAAGCACAGATACGCAGTATTTT. The gene calls are TRBV20-1 and TRBJ2-3, with 12 bases that match TRBD2. V lost 1 base and J lost 0; bases outside the gene matches: 14. Germline CDR1 and CDR2: DFQATT and SNEGSKA (reference sequence). The CDR3 is made up of 20 amino acids.

This chain joins TRBV5-1 and TRBJ2-7; D is uncertain. The V end lost 1 base, the J end lost 7 bases, and 6 bases lay between the germline ends. Germline V gene data show CDR1 as SGHRS and CDR2 as YFSETQ. This CDR3 region has 11 residues. CDR3 region: CASSLLQEQYF. CDR3 DNA sequence: TGCGCCAGCAGCTTGCTCCAAGAGCAGTACTTC.

This clonotype was counted a few times. V and J are TRBV4-1 and TRBJ2-3; no definite D call. Germline assignment: CDR1 MGHRA and CDR2 YSYEKL. The CDR3 sequence is 15 residues long. Trimming left V 1 base short and J 6 bases short, with 14 bases between. DNA of the CDR3: TGCGCCAGCAGCCAAGTAGGTCTTCTTCTGGATACGCAGTATTTT. Translation gives CASSQVGLLLDTQYF.

This clonotype was detected many times. The chain has TRBV2 and TRBJ2-7, with D uncertain. Between the trimmed V and J ends, which lost 7 bases and 1 base, there was a span of 14 bases. Germline values: CDR1 SNHLY, CDR2 FYNNEI. The length of the CDR3 is 14 residues. The CDR3 reads CASTYGWGSYEQYF. The CDR3, as DNA: TGTGCCAGCACCTATGGGTGGGGTTCCTACGAGCAGTACTTC.

The sample holds many counts of this clonotype. This chain joins TRBV15 and TRBJ2-7; D might be TRBD1 or TRBD2, each matching 7 bases. The V end was cut by 1 base, the J end by 2 bases, with 21 bases between. The germline V gene encodes CDR1 LNHNV and CDR2 YYDKDF (reference sequence). The CDR3 runs to 18 residues. In DNA form, the CDR3 reads TGTGCCACCAGCAGAGGGGAGGGGGCGAACCCCACTACCTACGAGCAGTACTTC. Translated: CATSRGEGANPTTYEQYF.

V usage is TRBV15 and J usage is TRBJ1-2; 11 bases match TRBD1. The CDR3 is 15 residues long. Per the germline V gene, CDR1 is LNHNV and CDR2 is YYDKDF (reference sequence). Losses at the gene ends were 1 base for V and 6 bases for J; bases not matched to a gene: 4. The CDR3 DNA reads as TGTGCCACCAGCAGAGGGACAGGGGGCGGGAATGGCTACACCTTC. Translating it yields CATSRGTGGGNGYTF.

This clonotype has ten or more counts. The chain recombines TRBV12-3 or TRBV12-4 with TRBJ1-6; maybe TRBD1 (5 bases). V lost 3 bases to trimming and J lost 5 bases, with 11 bases between them. The CDR3 runs to 15 residues. In DNA, the CDR3 is TGTGCCAGCAGTTTTGCCGGGGCGAATAATTCACCCCTCCACTTT. Translated, it gives CASSFAGANNSPLHF.

This clonotype was counted ten times or more. The chain links TRBV29-1 to TRBJ1-4, with a weak D call TRBD1 (6 bases). The CDR3 loop spans 12 amino acids. Germline-derived CDR1 and CDR2 are SQVTM and ANQGSEA. V was clipped by 5 bases and J by 10 bases, with 14 bases between them. CDR3 in amino acids: CSVLGGAGKLFF. CDR3 sequence (DNA): TGCAGCGTTTTAGGGGGGGCTGGAAAACTGTTTTTT. The full variable domain, completed using reference TRBV29-1 and TRBJ1-4, is SAVISQKPSRDICQRGTSLTIQCQVDSQVTMMFWYRQQPGQSLTLIATANQGSEATYESGFVIDKFPISRPNLTFSTLTVSNMSPEDSSIYLCSVLGGAGKLFFGSGTQLSVL.

The rearrangement links TRBV6-1 to TRBJ2-3; D gene ambiguous. The V end lost 6 bases, the J end lost 2 bases, and 6 bases lay between the germline ends. Germline lookup yields CDR1 MNHNS and CDR2 SASEGT. The CDR3 spans 12 residues. The CDR3 loop reads CASRPFTDTQYF. The CDR3 DNA sequence: TGTGCCAGCAGACCCTTCACAGATACGCAGTATTTT.

This clonotype was detected many times. This rearrangement joins TRBV19 to TRBJ1-1; D ambiguous. Per the germline V gene, CDR1 is LNHDA and CDR2 is SQIVND (reference sequence). This CDR3 is built from 15 residues. V was pared by 7 bases and J by 1 base, with 16 bases between. Written as DNA, the CDR3 is TGTGCCAGTACTTTATTCGGGCCGGGGAACACTGAAGCTTTCTTT. Translation gives CASTLFGPGNTEAFF.

This clonotype was counted ten times or more. The J gene is TRBJ2-7, the V gene TRBV7-2; D gene uncertain. Germline lookup yields CDR1 SGHTA and CDR2 FQGNSA. Trimming stripped 0 bases from V and 5 bases from J, with 2 bases between. This CDR3 comprises 11 residues. The CDR3 protein is CASSLADEQYF. In nucleotides, the CDR3 is TGTGCCAGCAGCTTAGCGGACGAGCAGTACTTC.

This clonotype occurred many times. The chain couples TRBV20-1 to TRBJ2-1, with 7 nucleotides matching TRBD2. The CDR3 has 13 residues. Germline trimming cut 5 bases from V and 2 bases from J; bases unmatched to any gene: 3. CDR1 and CDR2 (germline): DFQATT, SNEGSKA (reference sequence). The CDR3 DNA reads as TGCAGTGCTGGGGGGACTACCTACAATGAGCAGTTCTTC. Its translation: CSAGGTTYNEQFF.

In this sample, this clonotype turned up many times. V and J are TRBV10-1 and TRBJ1-1; weak D call: TRBD1 (5 bases). Trimming removed 5 bases at V and 4 bases at J, with 11 bases between. The CDR3 is 13 residues long. Germline V gene data show CDR1 as WNHNN and CDR2 as SYGVQD (reference sequence). This CDR3 is CASSLAGSTEAFF. In nucleotides, the CDR3 is TGCGCCAGCAGTTTGGCAGGGTCCACTGAAGCTTTCTTT.

The rearrangement uses TRBV2 and TRBJ1-3; 8 bases agree with TRBD1. From germline, CDR1 is SNHLY and CDR2 FYNNEI. CDR3 length equals 14 residues. V lost 2 bases, J lost 7 bases, and 4 bases stayed unmatched. DNA of the CDR3: TGTGCCAGCAGTGAACTTACAGGGGGGAACACCATATATTTT. The encoded protein is CASSELTGGNTIYF. Combining the CDR3 with reference TRBV2 and TRBJ1-3 gives the whole variable domain EPEVTQTPSHQVTQMGQEVILRCVPISNHLYFYWYRQILGQKVEFLVSFYNNEISEKSEIFDDQFSVERPDGSNFTLKIRSTKLEDSAMYFCASSELTGGNTIYFGEGSWLTVV.

In this sample, this clonotype turned up a few times. J is TRBJ1-2 and V is TRBV11-2; the D gene is possibly TRBD1 (5 bases). The germline V gene encodes CDR1 SGHAT and CDR2 FQNNGV. V was cut by 0 bases and J by 4 bases, with 12 bases left in between. The CDR3 is made up of 15 amino acids. The CDR3 DNA reads TGTGCCAGCAGCTTAGATCCAGGGAGAATCTATGGCTACACCTTC. Protein product: CASSLDPGRIYGYTF.

In its sample, this clonotype was seen once. Here the CDR3 DNA reads TGTGCCAGCAGGAGACTAGCGGGGAGCTCCTACGAGCAGTACTTC. Encoded protein: CASRRLAGSSYEQYF. The chain couples TRBV2 to TRBJ2-7; 11 bases line up with TRBD2. Germline assignment: CDR1 SNHLY and CDR2 FYNNEI. There are 15 residues in the CDR3. V shed 6 bases and J 0 bases; nucleotides not matched to a gene: 4. Full variable domain (remainder filled in from reference TRBV2 and TRBJ2-7): EPEVTQTPSHQVTQMGQEVILRCVPISNHLYFYWYRQILGQKVEFLVSFYNNEISEKSEIFDDQFSVERPDGSNFTLKIRSTKLEDSAMYFCASRRLAGSSYEQYFGPGTRLTVT.